This T cell receptor beta chain was profiled in a study of cytomegalovirus exposure and HLA in healthy donors. Study-level points and caveats: In a later analysis, donors in an Asian-associated ancestry cluster reportedly had fewer N-insertions in productive TCRs than the cohort mean.

As for this clone: Its target is unknown.

In the PCR, 60 Vbeta and 13 Jbeta primers were used. Profiling relied on immunoSEQ multiplex PCR, and the TCRdb table lists in-frame clones only, not all of them. In the table there are about 150,000 clones, around 72% of which are singletons. J was trimmed by 8 bases and V by 2 bases; bases with no gene match: 5. The CDR3 sequence is 16 residues long. CDR1 is MDHEN, CDR2 SYDVKM, per germline. The sequenced material came from PBMCs. This clonotype was obtained from a man between 40 and 49 years old in good health and CMV-seronegative. This chain joins TRBV28 and TRBJ2-1; TRBD2 matches 14 bases. The CDR3 DNA follows: TGTGCCAGCAGTTTAGAGGGACTAGCGGGAGATTATGAGCAGTTCTTC. Encoded protein: CASSLEGLAGDYEQFF. The whole variable domain, remainder taken from reference TRBV28 and TRBJ2-1, is DVKVTQSSRYLVKRTGEKVFLECVQDMDHENMFWYRQDPGLGLRLIYFSYDVKMKEKGDIPEGYSVSREKKERFSLILESASTNQTSMYLCASSLEGLAGDYEQFFGPGTRLTVL.